This T cell receptor (beta chain) was recovered during a study of T-cell memory formation after mild COVID-19. Notes on the study in general: Memory from before infection featured some responding clones, which suggests cross-reactive memory joined. Second-wave clones with a day 37 peak had unconfirmed SARS-CoV-2 specificity. Later expanders leaned CD4+, whereas day 15 to 85 contracting clones were balanced CD4/CD8.

TCRalpha and TCRbeta libraries used 5'RACE with constant-segment primers and UMIs. From the 5' RACE reads, TCRdb called clonotypes with MiXCR, one entry per CDR3 protein. The profile shows under 400,000 distinct CDR3 sequences, approximately 21% of them singletons. This CDR3 spans 11 amino acids. CDR1 KGHDR and CDR2 SFDVKD come from the germline V gene. V shed 12 bases, J shed 5 bases, and the junction held 5 bases outside the gene matches. In this sample, this clonotype turned up a few times. The target antigen is unknown. The rearrangement uses TRBV24-1 and TRBJ2-5, with TRBD2 matching over 7 bases. The specimen was PBMCs or a T cell subset sorted from them (not recorded which). This sequence was found in an adult woman who had mild COVID-19 (a few samples of this study predate the infection). Cell type and time point are not known. The CDR3 loop is CAASGGETQYF. The CDR3 DNA reads as TGTGCCGCCTCCGGGGGGGAGACCCAGTACTTC.